The 10 T cell receptor beta chains given below trace back to one sample, sequenced in a study of cytomegalovirus exposure and HLA in healthy donors. Profiled with immunoSEQ multiplex PCR; TCRdb holds only in-frame clones, not every one. The sample holds some 140,000 clones, approximately 82% seen once. Source material: PBMCs. These receptors were obtained from a man aged 30-40 years in good health and CMV-seropositive.

DNA for the CDR3: TGTGCCAGCAGCTTAGATCCGGGCGAGCAGTACTTC. Translated: CASSLDPGEQYF. V is TRBV11-2 and J is TRBJ2-7; D gene unclear. Germline loops: CDR1 SGHAT, CDR2 FQNNGV. Trimming left V 0 bases short and J 6 bases short, with 6 bases between. The CDR3 extends over 12 amino acids.

This rearrangement joins TRBV9 to TRBJ2-7; possible D gene TRBD2, 6 bases. The CDR3 has 13 amino acids. V shed 0 bases and J shed 13 bases, with 17 bases lying between them. The germline gives CDR1 SGDLS, CDR2 YYNGEE. The CDR3 spells CASSVGMEGGVYF. The CDR3 coding sequence is TGTGCCAGCAGCGTAGGCATGGAGGGTGGGGTATACTTC.

The chain couples TRBV5-4 to TRBJ1-1; D gene ambiguous. The V gene lost 0 bases and the J gene lost 5 bases, with 8 bases spanning the gap. Germline CDR1 and CDR2: SGHNT and YYREEE (reference sequence). The CDR3 contains 13 residues. CDR3 residues: CASSLDWRTEAFF. The CDR3 DNA reads as TGTGCCAGCAGCTTGGATTGGCGGACTGAAGCTTTCTTT.

The V and J genes are TRBV23-1 and TRBJ2-2, with TRBD1 identical over 9 bases. TRBV23-1 is an ORF, with its function uncertain. This CDR3 region has 13 residues. J was trimmed by 13 bases and V by 0 bases; bases with no gene match: 3. The CDR3 DNA reads TGCGCCAGCAGTCAATCGTACAGGGGGCCGCTGTTTTTT. Encoded protein: CASSQSYRGPLFF.

The CDR3 loop is CASSGTGLGYTF. CDR3 in DNA: TGTGCCAGCAGCGGGACAGGACTAGGCTACACCTTC. The V gene is TRBV5-6, the J gene TRBJ1-2; 8 bases fit TRBD1. Germline CDR1 is SGHDT and CDR2 is YYEEEE. The CDR3 loop spans 12 amino acids. After removal of 4 bases from V and 8 bases from J, the junction contained 4 bases not matched to a gene. Supplemented by reference TRBV5-6 and TRBJ1-2, the full variable domain reads DAGVTQSPTHLIKTRGQQVTLRCSPKSGHDTVSWYQQALGQGPQFIFQYYEEEERQRGNFPDRFSGHQFPNYSSELNVNALLLGDSALYLCASSGTGLGYTFGSGTRLTVV.

The V call is TRBV5-1, the J call TRBJ2-7; D possibly corresponds to TRBD2 (7 bases). This CDR3 region has 15 residues. V shed 2 bases and J shed 3 bases, with 15 bases lying between them. Germline loops: CDR1 SGHRS, CDR2 YFSETQ. The CDR3 loop is CASSLLEGGNYEQYF. As DNA, the CDR3 is TGCGCCAGCAGCTTATTGGAGGGGGGGAACTACGAGCAGTACTTC.

The V and J genes are TRBV4-1 and TRBJ1-2; 9 nucleotides agree with TRBD1. Per the germline V gene, CDR1 is MGHRA and CDR2 is YSYEKL. The trim removed 1 base at V and 4 bases at J, leaving 4 bases unmatched. The CDR3 is made up of 15 amino acids. The CDR3 sequence is CASSQVQGAIYGYTF. In DNA form, the CDR3 reads TGCGCCAGCAGCCAAGTACAGGGGGCTATCTATGGCTACACCTTC.

This clone was detected only a few times. The chain couples TRBV7-8 to TRBJ1-4; D is unresolved. V lost 1 base to trimming and J lost 8 bases, with 11 bases between them. The CDR3 is made up of 14 amino acids. CDR1 and CDR2 from the germline V gene are SGHVS and FQNEAQ. The CDR3 is CASSLEVEHEKLFF. CDR3 bases: TGTGCCAGCAGCTTAGAGGTGGAGCACGAAAAACTGTTTTTT.

This clone appeared once. J is TRBJ1-2 and V is TRBV27; no clear D. The CDR3 contains 13 residues. The germline V gene has CDR1 MNHEY and CDR2 SMNVEV (reference sequence). V dropped 6 bases and J dropped 7 bases, with 15 bases sitting between them. The DNA of the CDR3 is TGTGCCAGCAGAGAAAGCCAGAGGGTTGGCTACACCTTC. Protein product: CASRESQRVGYTF.

The chain links TRBV6-5 to TRBJ1-2; TRBD1 agrees at 7 bases. V shed 7 bases, J shed 4 bases, and the junction held 9 bases outside the gene matches. The V gene's germline CDR1 is MNHEY and CDR2 SVGAGI. The CDR3 spans 14 residues. The CDR3 is CASTEGAGGYGYTF. CDR3 DNA sequence: TGTGCCAGCACGGAGGGGGCAGGAGGCTATGGCTACACCTTC.